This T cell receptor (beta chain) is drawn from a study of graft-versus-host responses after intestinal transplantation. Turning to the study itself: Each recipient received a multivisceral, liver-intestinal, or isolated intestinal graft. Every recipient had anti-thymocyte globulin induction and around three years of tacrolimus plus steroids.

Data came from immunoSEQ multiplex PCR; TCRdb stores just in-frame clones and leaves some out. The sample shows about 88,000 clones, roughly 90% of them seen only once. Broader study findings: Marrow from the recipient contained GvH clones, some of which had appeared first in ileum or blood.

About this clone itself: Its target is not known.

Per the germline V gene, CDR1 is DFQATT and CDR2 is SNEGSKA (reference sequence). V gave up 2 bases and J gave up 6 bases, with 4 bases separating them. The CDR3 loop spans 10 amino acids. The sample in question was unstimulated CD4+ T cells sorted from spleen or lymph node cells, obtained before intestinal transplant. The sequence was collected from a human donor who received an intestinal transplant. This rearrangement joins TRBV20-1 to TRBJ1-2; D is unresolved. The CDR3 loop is CSARQDGYTF. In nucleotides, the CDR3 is TGCAGTGCTAGACAGGATGGCTACACCTTC.